This record covers a single TCR beta chain. V trimming: 4 bases; J trimming: 1 base; junction bases outside the gene matches: 2. This CDR3 has 14 residues. CDR1 is SQVTM, CDR2 ANQGSEA, per germline. Sequencing used immunoSEQ multiplex PCR; TCRdb keeps in-frame clones, though not all of them. The table records some 72,000 clones, almost 97% of them present only once. These data belong to a study of cytomegalovirus exposure and HLA in healthy donors. The origin of this receptor is a man between 18 and 29 years old in good health and CMV-seropositive. This rearrangement joins TRBV29-1 to TRBJ2-1, with 9 bases aligning to TRBD2. The sample taken for sequencing was PBMCs. Written as DNA, the CDR3 is TGCAGCGTTGTTGCGGGAGGGTCCTACAATGAGCAGTTCTTC. It specifies CSVVAGGSYNEQFF.